This T cell receptor (beta chain) stems from a study of OX40 agonist ivuxolimab in advanced cancers. Germline CDR1 and CDR2: MGHDK and SYGVNS. The CDR3 covers 13 residues. Trimming removed 2 bases at V and 7 bases at J, with 12 bases between. This table comes from immunoSEQ multiplex PCR, and its TCRdb copy is limited to in-frame clones, with some not included. Altogether more than 40,000 clones are present, around 82% being singletons, with the ten largest covering 2% to 2.5%. Specimen: CD4+ or CD8+ T cells sorted from blood, collected in a trial of the OX40 agonist ivuxolimab. This clonotype was sampled from an adult with an advanced solid tumor such as melanoma, head and neck, liver or kidney cancer. The rearrangement links TRBV25-1 to TRBJ2-7; D gene ambiguous. The CDR3 coding sequence is TGTGCCAGCAGTGAAAACCCCCAGGCGGAGCAGTACTTC. Translation gives CASSENPQAEQYF.